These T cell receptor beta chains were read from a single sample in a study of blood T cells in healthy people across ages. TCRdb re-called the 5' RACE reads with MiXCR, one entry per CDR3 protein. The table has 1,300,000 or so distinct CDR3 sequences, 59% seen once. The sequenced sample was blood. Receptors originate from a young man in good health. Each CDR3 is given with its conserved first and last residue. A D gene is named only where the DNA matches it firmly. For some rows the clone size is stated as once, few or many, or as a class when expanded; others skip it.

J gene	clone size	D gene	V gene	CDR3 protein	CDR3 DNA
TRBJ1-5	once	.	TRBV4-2	CASSQEQGGGRPGGGNQPQHF	TGTGCCAGCAGCCAAGAACAGGGAGGAGGGAGGCCCGGGGGTGGTAATCAGCCCCAGCATTTT
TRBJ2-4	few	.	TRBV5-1	CASSLGGPSDQNIQYF	TGCGCCAGCAGCCTCGGGGGGCCATCTGACCAAAACATTCAGTACTTC
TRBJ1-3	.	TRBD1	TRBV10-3	CAIIDEGASGNTIYF	TGTGCCATCATTGACGAGGGGGCCAGTGGAAACACCATATATTTT
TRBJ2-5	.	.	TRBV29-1	CSVPGDEVETQYF	TGCAGCGTCCCTGGGGATGAGGTCGAGACCCAGTACTTC
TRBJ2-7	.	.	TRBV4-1	CASSQQGMYEQYF	TGCGCCAGCAGCCAGCAGGGGATGTACGAGCAGTACTTC
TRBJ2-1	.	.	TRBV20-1	CSAARTNSGNEQFF	TGCAGTGCTGCTCGGACTAACAGCGGGAATGAGCAGTTCTTC
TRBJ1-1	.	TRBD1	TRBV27	CASIPTGDAEAFF	TGTGCCAGCATCCCGACAGGGGACGCTGAAGCTTTCTTT
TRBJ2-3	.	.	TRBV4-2	CASSQGLNRASTDTQYF	TGTGCCAGCAGCCAAGGATTGAACAGGGCTAGCACAGATACGCAGTATTTT
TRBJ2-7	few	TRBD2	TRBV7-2	CASSSSSGVEQYF	TGTGCCAGCAGCTCCTCTAGCGGGGTCGAGCAGTACTTC
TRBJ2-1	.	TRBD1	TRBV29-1	CSVDARGPYNEQFF	TGCAGCGTTGATGCCAGGGGGCCCTACAATGAGCAGTTCTTC
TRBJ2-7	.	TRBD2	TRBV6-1	CASSPPGLDSYEQYF	TGTGCCAGCAGTCCACCGGGACTAGACTCCTACGAGCAGTACTTC
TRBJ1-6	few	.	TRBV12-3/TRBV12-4	CASSLSAGAGGSPLHF	TGTGCCAGCAGTTTGTCGGCTGGCGCGGGGGGGTCACCCCTCCACTTT
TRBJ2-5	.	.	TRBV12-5	CASGLGTDSGETQYF	TGTGCTAGTGGTTTGGGGACAGACTCGGGGGAGACCCAGTACTTC
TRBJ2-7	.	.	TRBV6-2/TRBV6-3	CASSDLATSYEQYF	TGTGCCAGCAGTGACCTAGCGACCTCCTACGAGCAGTACTTC
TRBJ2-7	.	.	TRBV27	CASSAKTGFGEQYF	TGTGCCAGCAGTGCCAAGACAGGTTTTGGCGAGCAGTACTTC
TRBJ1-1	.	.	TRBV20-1	CSAREGQKAFF	TGCAGTGCTAGAGAGGGACAAAAGGCTTTCTTT
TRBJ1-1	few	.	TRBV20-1	CSARDREYLTEAFF	TGCAGTGCTAGAGATCGCGAGTACCTGACTGAAGCTTTCTTT
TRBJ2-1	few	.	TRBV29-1	CSVEDLQGYNEQFF	TGCAGCGTTGAAGATCTTCAGGGCTACAATGAGCAGTTCTTC
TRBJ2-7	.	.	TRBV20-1	CSARPPTGYEQYF	TGCAGTGCTAGACCTCCGACAGGCTACGAGCAGTACTTC
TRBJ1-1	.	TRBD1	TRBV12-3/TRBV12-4	CASSPTGEGTEAFF	TGTGCCAGCAGCCCGACAGGGGAGGGCACTGAAGCTTTCTTT
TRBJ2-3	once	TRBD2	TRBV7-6	CASSNQYGTSSTDTQYF	TGTGCCAGCAGCAATCAGTACGGGACTAGCAGTACAGATACGCAGTATTTT
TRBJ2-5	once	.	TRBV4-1	CASKELTRGEQYF	TGCGCCAGCAAGGAATTAACACGGGGTGAGCAGTACTTC
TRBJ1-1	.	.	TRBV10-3	CAISESGRTEAFF	TGTGCCATCAGTGAGTCCGGGAGGACTGAAGCTTTCTTT
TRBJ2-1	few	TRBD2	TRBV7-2	CASSHHPLAGGGHNEQFF	TGTGCCAGCAGCCACCATCCGTTAGCGGGGGGAGGGCACAATGAGCAGTTCTTC
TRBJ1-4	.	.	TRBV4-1	CASSQVIGGNEKLFF	TGCGCCAGCAGCCAAGTGATCGGAGGTAATGAAAAACTGTTTTTT
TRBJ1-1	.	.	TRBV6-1	CASSGGHENTEAFF	TGTGCCAGCAGTGGGGGGCACGAGAACACTGAAGCTTTCTTT
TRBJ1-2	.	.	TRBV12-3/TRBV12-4	CASSFRRIKGYTF	TGTGCCAGCAGTTTTCGCCGGATCAAAGGCTACACCTTC
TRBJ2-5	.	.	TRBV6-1	CASKGDNQETQYF	TGTGCCAGCAAAGGGGACAACCAAGAGACCCAGTACTTC
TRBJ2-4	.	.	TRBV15	CATNRGPLGAANIQYF	TGTGCCACCAACCGGGGCCCTTTAGGGGCCGCAAACATTCAGTACTTC
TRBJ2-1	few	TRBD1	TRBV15	CATSRTRDSEQFF	TGTGCCACCAGCAGAACCCGGGACAGCGAGCAGTTCTTC
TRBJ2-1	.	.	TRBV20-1	CSARDSGHPSYNEQFF	TGCAGTGCTAGAGATTCCGGGCACCCTTCCTACAATGAGCAGTTCTTC
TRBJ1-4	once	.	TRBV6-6	CASSPGAGEEKLFF	TGTGCCAGCAGCCCAGGGGCAGGGGAGGAAAAACTGTTTTTT
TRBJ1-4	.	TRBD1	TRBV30	CAWSPLTGQGFEKLFF	TGTGCCTGGAGCCCTCTTACGGGACAGGGTTTCGAAAAACTGTTTTTT